The next 10 T cell receptor beta chains were all read from a single sample in a study of response to subunit inactivated influenza vaccine. MiXCR, applied by TCRdb to the RT-PCR reads, yields one record per CDR3 protein. The table shows about 800,000 distinct CDR3 sequences, with over 20% occurring only once. The sequenced sample was PBMCs from blood, obtained about 5 days after vaccination. Receptor source: a man aged 50-59 years who received an inactivated influenza vaccine.

This clonotype was seen at least ten times. This chain uses TRBV5-1 with TRBJ2-1; no firm D call. Per the germline V gene, CDR1 is SGHRS and CDR2 is YFSETQ. V was shortened by 0 bases and J by 9 bases, with 4 bases between the two germline ends. CDR3 length equals 11 residues. Here the CDR3 DNA reads TGCGCCAGCAGCTTGGACAGTGAGCAGTTCTTC. Protein product: CASSLDSEQFF.

This chain connects TRBV4-2 to TRBJ2-1; 9 bases are a match to TRBD2. CDR3 size: 16 residues. The germline CDR1 and CDR2 sequences are LGHNA and YNFKEQ. V shed 0 bases and J 3 bases; nucleotides not matched to a gene: 3. The CDR3 DNA is TGTGCCAGCAGCCAAGACCCTAGCGGGATCTACAATGAGCAGTTCTTC. It specifies CASSQDPSGIYNEQFF.

The chain combines TRBV9 with TRBJ2-1, with 12 bases lining up with TRBD2. After removal of 3 bases from V and 10 bases from J, the junction contained 11 bases not matched to a gene. The CDR3 has 16 amino acids. Germline CDR1 reads SGDLS; CDR2 reads YYNGEE. CDR3 nucleotide sequence: TGTGCCAGCAGCGGGGCCGCTAGCGGGAGGGACCGGGAGCAGTTCTTC. Its protein is CASSGAASGRDREQFF. The variable domain in full, with the rest retrieved from reference TRBV9 and TRBJ2-1, is DSGVTQTPKHLITATGQRVTLRCSPRSGDLSVYWYQQSLDQGLQFLIQYYNGEERAKGNILERFSAQQFPDLHSELNLSSLELGDSALYFCASSGAASGRDREQFFGPGTRLTVL.

There are a few counts of this clonotype. This chain uses TRBV3-1 with TRBJ2-5; D remains unclear. V lost 2 bases, J lost 4 bases, and 17 bases lay in between. Germline lookup yields CDR1 LGHDT and CDR2 YNNKEL (reference sequence). This CDR3 spans 16 amino acids. The CDR3 DNA reads as TGTGCCAGCAGCCAAAACTCCCGGCTTTCGACAGAGACCCAGTACTTC. Protein: CASSQNSRLSTETQYF.

This clonotype was seen repeatedly, ten times or more. The chain is built from TRBV6-5 and TRBJ2-2; D unresolved. V shed 1 base and J shed 0 bases, with 6 bases lying between them. This CDR3 is 15 amino acids long. Germline V gene sequence: CDR1 MNHEY, CDR2 SVGAGI. The CDR3 spells CASSYFRSNTGELFF. CDR3 bases: TGTGCCAGCAGTTACTTCAGGTCGAACACCGGGGAGCTGTTTTTT.

Here the CDR3 reads CASSRGPNTYEQYF. The CDR3 nucleotides are TGTGCCAGTAGCCGCGGTCCGAACACCTACGAGCAGTACTTC. This chain connects TRBV27 to TRBJ2-7; D is ambiguous. V lost 9 bases, J lost 2 bases, and 17 bases lay in between. The CDR3 sequence is 14 residues long. Germline-derived CDR1 and CDR2 are MNHEY and SMNVEV (reference sequence).

This clonotype was counted a few times. The V gene is TRBV7-2, the J gene TRBJ1-2, with 9 bases matching TRBD1. CDR3 length equals 13 residues. The germline CDR1 and CDR2 sequences are SGHTA and FQGNSA. Trimming removed 1 base from V and 8 bases from J; junction bases left unmatched: 2. The CDR3 DNA reads TGTGCCAGCAGCTTAGGGACAGGGGCCGGCTACACCTTC. This gives the protein CASSLGTGAGYTF.

The chain recombines TRBV7-9 with TRBJ2-1, with 7 nucleotides matching TRBD2. CDR3 size: 16 residues. CDR1 is SEHNR and CDR2 is FQNEAQ in the germline V gene (reference sequence). Trimming at V came to 1 base and at J to 2 bases, leaving 5 bases not matched to a gene. CDR3 nucleotides: TGTGCCAGCAGCTTAGGTCCAGCGGGAACCTACAATGAGCAGTTCTTC. Its translation is CASSLGPAGTYNEQFF.

CDR3 in DNA: TGTGCCATCAGTCTTAGCGGGGGGGCCTACGAGCAGTACTTC. Amino acid sequence: CAISLSGGAYEQYF. V and J are TRBV10-3 and TRBJ2-7; TRBD2 matches at 11 bases. V was pared by 5 bases and J by 2 bases, with 2 bases of the junction left unmatched. Germline CDR1 is ENHRY and CDR2 is SYGVKD. The CDR3 has 14 amino acids.

About this clonotype itself: At one boundary the junction diverges from the germline segment, which might be a read error. The gene calls are TRBV20-1 and TRBJ2-1, with D unresolved. Germline CDR1 is DFQATT and CDR2 is SNEGSKA (reference sequence). This CDR3 spans 17 amino acids. The CDR3: CSVRAGSSAPSYNEQFF. The CDR3 DNA follows: TGCAGTGTTAGAGCCGGTTCCAGCGCCCCCTCTTACAATGAGCAGTTCTTC.